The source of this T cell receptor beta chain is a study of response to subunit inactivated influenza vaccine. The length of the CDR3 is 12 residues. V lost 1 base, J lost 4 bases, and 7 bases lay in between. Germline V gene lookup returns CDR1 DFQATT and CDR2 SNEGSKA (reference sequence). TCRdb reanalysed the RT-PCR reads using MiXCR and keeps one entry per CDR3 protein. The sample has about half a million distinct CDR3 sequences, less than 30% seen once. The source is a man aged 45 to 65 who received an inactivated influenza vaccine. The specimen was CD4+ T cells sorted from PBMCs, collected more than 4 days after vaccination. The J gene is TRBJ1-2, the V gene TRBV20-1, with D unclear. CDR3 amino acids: CSARVASYGYTF. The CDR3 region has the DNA TGCAGTGCTAGAGTGGCCTCCTATGGCTACACCTTC.